This T cell receptor (beta chain) was recorded in a study of glioma-infiltrating T cells after dendritic cell vaccination. Study details: Between about 2002 and 2012, patients got autologous tumor lysate-pulsed dendritic cell vaccines.

This sample's time point: after dendritic cell vaccination, including at tumor progression/relapse. The primer mix had 60 V beta and 13 J beta primers. Sequencing was performed with immunoSEQ multiplex PCR; in TCRdb, only in-frame clones are kept and a portion is missing. This repertoire shows tens of thousands of clones, under 85% found once; its top ten account for less than 8%. The clonotype was recovered from a human donor with glioblastoma. Sequenced here: blood, sampled after dendritic cell vaccination.

CDR3 DNA sequence: TGTGCCAGCAGACCCCCGGGGTCGGGAGCTGCGACTGAAGCTTTCTTT. Its protein is CASRPPGSGAATEAFF. The chain recombines TRBV6-6 with TRBJ1-1; D is unclear. CDR1 is MNHNY, CDR2 SVGAGI, per germline (reference sequence). The V gene lost 6 bases and the J gene lost 5 bases, with 22 bases spanning the gap. This CDR3 is 16 amino acids long.